This TCR beta chain originates from a study of cytomegalovirus exposure and HLA in healthy donors. The CDR3 runs to 15 residues. Trimming took off 1 base at V and 7 bases at J, with 13 bases between the two ends. CDR1 is SGHTA and CDR2 is FQGNSA in the germline V gene. This PCR relied on a set of 60 Vbeta primers and 13 Jbeta primers. The table came from immunoSEQ multiplex PCR; TCRdb's copy has only in-frame clones and leaves some out. The table includes 150,000 to 250,000 clones, 79% detected once. In regard to this clone: Its antigen is unknown.

Study-wide findings and caveats: Associated with cytomegalovirus, according to the listing, were around 160 TCR beta chains. DRB1 had the most TCR associations and HLA-C the fewest, a later analysis found, with rates varying by HLA locus. It was shown in a later analysis that HLA-associated TCR beta chains were more clonally expanded than other, equally common chains.

The chain links TRBV7-2 to TRBJ2-2; D is possibly TRBD2 (5 bases). The sequence was collected from a girl aged 5-17 years in good health and CMV-seropositive. The sample comprised PBMCs. The CDR3 bases are TGTGCCAGCAGCTTAGTAGGGAGCCTCCTCGGGGAGCTGTTTTTT. It specifies CASSLVGSLLGELFF.